The rows below give T cell receptor beta chains drawn from one sample of a study of T cell repertoires in cytomegalovirus infection. From the reads, TCRdb called clonotypes with MiXCR, one entry per CDR3 protein. The sample lists approximately 750,000 distinct CDR3 sequences, 35% to 45% occurring once. Input material: PBMCs. These receptors all come from a human donor in good health (CMV status not recorded). Some clones in this sample may be carry-over from other donors' samples. CDR3s include the opening cysteine and the closing phenylalanine or tryptophan. Each record gives: V gene, J gene, D gene, clone size, CDR3 protein, CDR3 DNA. The D gene is left open where the match is weak. Clone size, where shown, is once, few, many, or a class for clones that have expanded.

V: TRBV7-2
J: TRBJ1-3
D: .
size: .
CDR3: CASSRPAGAANTIYF
DNA: TGTGCCAGCAGCCGTCCCGCAGGGGCGGCAAACACCATATATTTT

V: TRBV7-6
J: TRBJ1-1
D: .
size: many
CDR3: CASSQTLYGTEAFF
DNA: TGTGCCAGCAGCCAGACACTTTACGGCACTGAAGCTTTCTTT

V: TRBV6-2/TRBV6-3
J: TRBJ2-1
D: .
size: few
CDR3: CASRGARPGTKLNEQFF
DNA: TGTGCCAGCAGGGGGGCTAGGCCTGGGACCAAGCTAAATGAGCAGTTCTTC

V: TRBV6-1
J: TRBJ2-5
D: TRBD2
size: few
CDR3: CASSERTRKTQYF
DNA: TGTGCCAGCAGTGAAAGGACTAGGAAGACCCAGTACTTC

V: TRBV7-2
J: TRBJ1-5
D: .
size: .
CDR3: CASSSNGVNNQPQHF
DNA: TGTGCCAGCAGCTCGAATGGGGTTAACAATCAGCCCCAGCATTTT

V: TRBV7-6
J: TRBJ2-1
D: .
size: few
CDR3: CASSAGYNEQFF
DNA: TGTGCCAGCAGCGCAGGTTACAATGAGCAGTTCTTC

V: TRBV3-1
J: TRBJ2-7
D: .
size: once
CDR3: CASSPQGFLYEQYF
DNA: TGTGCCAGCAGCCCCCAGGGGTTTTTGTACGAGCAGTACTTC

V: TRBV3-1
J: TRBJ1-1
D: .
size: .
CDR3: CASRKGWGNTEAFF
DNA: TGTGCCAGCAGAAAAGGCTGGGGGAACACTGAAGCTTTCTTT

V: TRBV7-9
J: TRBJ2-3
D: .
size: once
CDR3: CASSFSPVGSTETRYF
DNA: TGTGCAAGCAGTTTTAGCCCGGTGGGTAGCACAGAGACGCGGTATTTT

V: TRBV19
J: TRBJ2-1
D: .
size: .
CDR3: CASSSSSGFGNEQFF
DNA: TGTGCCAGTAGTTCCTCCTCGGGGTTTGGCAATGAGCAGTTCTTC

V: TRBV30
J: TRBJ1-2
D: TRBD1
size: .
CDR3: CAWSVGTGRYGYTF
DNA: TGTGCCTGGAGTGTGGGGACAGGGCGATATGGCTACACCTTC

V: TRBV7-6
J: TRBJ1-3
D: .
size: few
CDR3: CASSGAGNTIYF
DNA: TGTGCCAGCAGCGGGGCTGGAAACACCATATATTTT

V: TRBV12-3/TRBV12-4
J: TRBJ2-7
D: TRBD2
size: few
CDR3: CASTHSGVSYEQYF
DNA: TGTGCCAGCACCCATAGCGGGGTCTCCTACGAGCAGTACTTC

V: TRBV11-2
J: TRBJ2-3
D: .
size: few
CDR3: CASSHGSPDTQYF
DNA: TGTGCCAGCAGCCACGGGAGTCCAGATACGCAGTATTTT

V: TRBV11-2
J: TRBJ2-7
D: .
size: many
CDR3: CASSPGNEQYF
DNA: TGTGCCAGCAGCCCAGGAAACGAGCAGTACTTC

V: TRBV28
J: TRBJ2-1
D: .
size: .
CDR3: CASSLAPGWRESYNEQFF
DNA: TGTGCCAGCAGTTTAGCACCCGGTTGGAGGGAATCCTACAATGAGCAGTTCTTC

V: TRBV28
J: TRBJ2-7
D: TRBD1
size: .
CDR3: CASTRTGRSYEQYF
DNA: TGTGCCAGCACCCGGACAGGGCGTTCCTACGAGCAGTACTTC

V: TRBV7-2
J: TRBJ2-2
D: .
size: .
CDR3: CASRSPGVPLTGELFF
DNA: TGTGCCAGCAGATCCCCAGGGGTACCGTTGACCGGGGAGCTGTTTTTT

V: TRBV7-6
J: TRBJ1-3
D: TRBD1
size: .
CDR3: CASSRGTGASGNTIYF
DNA: TGTGCCAGCAGCCGTGGGACAGGCGCATCTGGAAACACCATATATTTT

V: TRBV7-6
J: TRBJ1-2
D: .
size: many
CDR3: CASSSREGAGTYGYTF
DNA: TGTGCCAGCAGCTCCCGCGAAGGGGCCGGCACCTATGGCTACACCTTC

V: TRBV12-3/TRBV12-4
J: TRBJ2-7
D: TRBD2
size: .
CDR3: CARSLRAGGVYEQYF
DNA: TGTGCCAGAAGTTTACGGGCGGGAGGCGTCTACGAGCAGTACTTC

V: TRBV7-8
J: TRBJ2-3
D: .
size: .
CDR3: CASSLAARGISDTQYF
DNA: TGTGCCAGCAGCTTAGCCGCCAGGGGTATATCAGATACGCAGTATTTT

V: TRBV7-2
J: TRBJ1-1
D: .
size: many
CDR3: CASSFPKNTEAFF
DNA: TGTGCCAGCAGCTTCCCAAAGAACACTGAAGCTTTCTTT

V: TRBV20-1
J: TRBJ1-1
D: .
size: .
CDR3: CSANEGGRNTEAFF
DNA: TGCAGTGCGAACGAAGGGGGGCGAAACACTGAAGCTTTCTTT

V: TRBV2
J: TRBJ1-2
D: TRBD1
size: few
CDR3: CASMWARGLSNYGYTF
DNA: TGTGCCAGCATGTGGGCCAGGGGGCTTTCCAACTATGGCTACACCTTC

V: TRBV6-1
J: TRBJ1-3
D: .
size: .
CDR3: CASSGKNSGNTIYF
DNA: TGTGCCAGCAGTGGGAAGAACTCTGGAAACACCATATATTTT

V: TRBV4-1
J: TRBJ1-4
D: TRBD1
size: .
CDR3: CASSPEQGATNEKLFF
DNA: TGCGCCAGCAGCCCGGAACAGGGGGCAACTAATGAAAAACTGTTTTTT

V: TRBV28
J: TRBJ1-1
D: TRBD1
size: .
CDR3: CASTSTGQGSGAFF
DNA: TGTGCCAGCACCTCCACGGGACAGGGAAGTGGAGCTTTCTTT

V: TRBV6-6
J: TRBJ2-2
D: .
size: .
CDR3: CASNKGFPPGELFF
DNA: TGTGCCAGCAATAAGGGCTTTCCGCCCGGGGAGCTGTTTTTT

V: TRBV9
J: TRBJ1-1
D: .
size: .
CDR3: CASSVVPRDTDTEAFF
DNA: TGTGCCAGCAGCGTAGTGCCAAGGGACACCGACACTGAAGCTTTCTTT

V: TRBV11-1
J: TRBJ2-1
D: .
size: few
CDR3: CASSSRSGRINEQFF
DNA: TGTGCCAGCAGCTCCCGAAGCGGGCGCATCAATGAGCAGTTCTTC

V: TRBV28
J: TRBJ1-3
D: .
size: .
CDR3: CASGGREDSGNTIYF
DNA: TGTGCCAGCGGGGGGCGGGAGGACTCTGGAAACACCATATATTTT

V: TRBV18
J: TRBJ2-7
D: .
size: .
CDR3: CASSYRTDRTSYEQYF
DNA: TGTGCCAGCTCATACAGGACAGACCGGACCTCCTACGAGCAGTACTTC

V: TRBV4-1
J: TRBJ1-4
D: .
size: .
CDR3: CASSQERRANEKMFF
DNA: TGTGCCAGCAGCCAAGAAAGGAGGGCGAATGAAAAAATGTTTTTT

V: TRBV12-3/TRBV12-4
J: TRBJ1-2
D: .
size: .
CDR3: CASSRTDTPNYGYTF
DNA: TGTGCCAGCAGTCGGACCGATACACCTAACTATGGCTACACCTTC

V: TRBV19
J: TRBJ1-5
D: TRBD1
size: .
CDR3: CASNRDRAGNQPQHF
DNA: TGTGCCAGTAATCGGGACAGGGCTGGCAATCAGCCCCAGCATTTT

V: TRBV25-1
J: TRBJ1-1
D: .
size: .
CDR3: CASSKAGPTEAFF
DNA: TGTGCCAGCAGCAAGGCGGGGCCGACTGAAGCTTTCTTT

V: TRBV29-1
J: TRBJ2-5
D: .
size: .
CDR3: CSVGDYQETQYF
DNA: TGCAGCGTTGGGGACTACCAAGAGACCCAGTACTTC

V: TRBV7-8
J: TRBJ2-5
D: TRBD2
size: .
CDR3: CASSFLLADTQETQYF
DNA: TGTGCCAGCAGCTTCCTACTAGCGGACACACAAGAGACCCAGTACTTC

V: TRBV19
J: TRBJ2-1
D: .
size: .
CDR3: CASRDLDDNEQFF
DNA: TGTGCCAGTAGGGACTTAGACGACAATGAGCAGTTCTTC

V: TRBV7-2
J: TRBJ2-2
D: .
size: .
CDR3: CASSPVPGPRPNTGELFF
DNA: TGTGCCAGCAGCCCTGTCCCGGGCCCCAGACCGAACACCGGGGAGCTGTTTTTT